Presented here are 8 T cell receptor beta chains from one specimen sequenced in a study of blood T cell repertoires in COVID-19. This table comes from immunoSEQ multiplex PCR, and its TCRdb copy is limited to in-frame clones, with some not included. Among under 200,000 clones listed, around nine tenths were seen once. The specimen was peripheral blood. These receptors came from a man aged 18 to 29 with active or convalescent COVID-19.

This chain joins TRBV5-1 and TRBJ2-2; perhaps TRBD1 as D (6 bases). Germline V CDR1 and CDR2: SGHRS, YFSETQ. Trimming took 8 bases from V and 0 from J, leaving 11 bases between them. The CDR3 is 14 residues long. CDR3 protein: CASRDTANTGELFF. The CDR3 DNA reads TGCGCCAGTCGGGACACCGCGAACACCGGGGAGCTGTTTTTT. Filled out from reference TRBV5-1 and TRBJ2-2, the complete variable domain reads KAGVTQTPRYLIKTRGQQVTLSCSPISGHRSVSWYQQTPGQGLQFLFEYFSETQRNKGNFPGRFSGRQFSNSRSEMNVSTLELGDSALYLCASRDTANTGELFFGEGSRLTVL.

This clone was counted between two and nine times. V is TRBV12-3 or TRBV12-4 and J is TRBJ2-2; D call uncertain. V dropped 7 bases and J dropped 4 bases, with 10 bases sitting between them. The CDR3 spans 13 residues. The CDR3 protein is CASNRVGTGELFF. CDR3 DNA sequence: TGTGCCAGCAACCGGGTGGGCACCGGGGAGCTGTTTTTT.

The CDR3 region is CASSRQGRGNQPQHF. Here the CDR3 DNA reads TGTGCCAGCAGTCGACAGGGAAGAGGCAATCAGCCCCAGCATTTT. The chain carries TRBV6-5 and TRBJ1-5; 7 nucleotides agree with TRBD1. J lost 2 bases, V lost 5 bases, and 6 bases had no gene match. The germline V gene has CDR1 MNHEY and CDR2 SVGAGI. CDR3 length: 15 residues.

Note on this clone: The same CDR3 arises from other DNA sequences in this sample as well. The V gene is TRBV19, the J gene TRBJ1-4; unclear D gene. V was pared by 4 bases and J by 8 bases, with 8 bases between. The CDR3 sequence is 12 residues long. Germline V CDR1 and CDR2: LNHDA, SQIVND (reference sequence). CDR3 residues: CASSNSREKLFF. CDR3 bases: TGTGCCAGTAGTAATAGTCGGGAAAAACTGTTTTTT.

The rearrangement links TRBV5-4 to TRBJ2-1, with 13 bases aligning to TRBD2. The CDR3 contains 14 residues. Trimming took 4 bases from V and 6 from J; bases not matched to a gene: 1. Germline assignment: CDR1 SGHNT and CDR2 YYREEE (reference sequence). The CDR3 sequence: CASSRTSGSNEQFF. CDR3 nucleotide sequence: TGTGCCAGCAGCCGGACTAGCGGGAGCAATGAGCAGTTCTTC.

The chain couples TRBV27 to TRBJ2-5; a possible D gene is TRBD1 (6 bases). This CDR3 contains 15 residues. Germline assignment: CDR1 MNHEY and CDR2 SMNVEV (reference sequence). Trimming pared 3 bases from V and 4 bases from J, leaving 15 bases between. The CDR3 loop is CASSLAGGESETQYF. The CDR3 DNA reads TGTGCCAGCAGTTTGGCTGGGGGCGAATCAGAGACCCAGTACTTC.

This rearrangement joins TRBV19 to TRBJ1-1, with 7 nucleotides matching TRBD1. Germline V CDR1 and CDR2: LNHDA, SQIVND (reference sequence). V lost 7 bases to trimming and J lost 2 bases; unmatched junction nucleotides: 7. CDR3 length: 14 residues. CDR3 nucleotides: TGTGCCAGTAAATTTAGGGACAGAAACACTGAAGCTTTCTTT. Its protein is CASKFRDRNTEAFF.

The V gene is TRBV19, the J gene TRBJ1-4; perhaps TRBD1 as D (6 bases). Trimming stripped 3 bases from V and 0 bases from J, with 11 bases between. The CDR3 covers 16 residues. Germline lookup yields CDR1 LNHDA and CDR2 SQIVND (reference sequence). The DNA of the CDR3 is TGTGCCAGTAGTATGTGGACAGCCACAACTAATGAAAAACTGTTTTTT. Translating it yields CASSMWTATTNEKLFF.